This T cell receptor beta chain was sequenced for a study of cytomegalovirus exposure and HLA in healthy donors. Germline V gene lookup returns CDR1 SGHRS and CDR2 YFSETQ. V lost 0 bases and J lost 9, with 22 bases in between. The CDR3 is 16 amino acids. It was with 60 Vbeta and 13 Jbeta primers that the PCR ran. Assay: immunoSEQ multiplex PCR; the TCRdb copy retains only in-frame clones and omits some. This table has some 150,000 clones, 60% to 80% appearing once. With regard to this clone: The antigen is unknown.

All the people who gave samples were healthy bone marrow donors. Likely unrecorded immune exposures existed in these nominally healthy donors. Whole-study results and caveats: In a later analysis, HLA-C alleles had the fewest associated TCRs, DRB1 alleles the most. Of the V segments, some could not be distinguished, including TRBV6-2 and TRBV6-3, and were excluded.

J is TRBJ2-7 and V is TRBV5-1; D is possibly TRBD1 (5 bases). Sequenced sample: PBMCs. The sequence was obtained from a man aged 50 to 60 in good health and CMV-seropositive. The CDR3 is CASSLDFRARAFRQYF. The CDR3 DNA reads as TGCGCCAGCAGCTTGGATTTCAGGGCCCGCGCGTTCAGGCAGTACTTC.